This is a list of T cell receptor beta chains from one sample in a study of blood T cell repertoires in COVID-19. Sequencing was performed with immunoSEQ multiplex PCR; in TCRdb, only in-frame clones are kept and a portion is missing. The sample lists about 480,000 clones; around nine tenths were seen once. Sequenced input: peripheral blood. These receptors all come from a woman aged 45 to 65 with COVID-19, enrolled during active disease. The CDR3 runs from the conserved cysteine through the conserved F or W. The order of the fields is clone size, J gene, D gene, V gene, CDR3 DNA, CDR3 protein. The D gene is left open where the match is weak. A row's size may be missing; if present it is once, few, many or a size class.

clone size: NA; J gene: TRBJ2-1; D gene: NA; V gene: TRBV27; CDR3 DNA: TGTGCCAGCAGTTTTCGGTCCCTGTACAATGAGCAGTTCTTC; CDR3 protein: CASSFRSLYNEQFF
clone size: NA; J gene: TRBJ1-1; D gene: NA; V gene: TRBV7-9; CDR3 DNA: TGTGCCAGCAGCTTAATCCCGCAGCGGGGGAACACTGAAGCTTTCTTT; CDR3 protein: CASSLIPQRGNTEAFF
clone size: NA; J gene: TRBJ1-2; D gene: TRBD1; V gene: TRBV6-1; CDR3 DNA: TGTGCCAGCAGTGAAGCGGGTCCTTCGGAAGACAGGGTGAATGGCTACACCTTC; CDR3 protein: CASSEAGPSEDRVNGYTF
clone size: few; J gene: TRBJ1-5; D gene: NA; V gene: TRBV27; CDR3 DNA: TGTGCCAGCAGTTTAGTGGGGAGTCAGCCCCAGCATTTT; CDR3 protein: CASSLVGSQPQHF
clone size: NA; J gene: TRBJ2-2; D gene: NA; V gene: TRBV6-1; CDR3 DNA: TGTGCCAGCAGTGAGAGTTCTTTTGTCCGGGGGACCGGGGAGCTGTTTTTT; CDR3 protein: CASSESSFVRGTGELFF
clone size: NA; J gene: TRBJ1-2; D gene: NA; V gene: TRBV30; CDR3 DNA: TGTGCCTGGAGTGCGGGGGAGCTCTATGGCTACACCTTC; CDR3 protein: CAWSAGELYGYTF
clone size: once; J gene: TRBJ2-1; D gene: TRBD1; V gene: TRBV24-1; CDR3 DNA: TGTGCCGGGGTCGGACAACGGGACAGTCCTGACAATGAGCAGTTCTTC; CDR3 protein: CAGVGQRDSPDNEQFF
clone size: NA; J gene: TRBJ1-6; D gene: TRBD1; V gene: TRBV5-1; CDR3 DNA: TGCGCCAGCCGGAGCCGGGACAGGGGGAATTCACCCCTCCACTTT; CDR3 protein: CASRSRDRGNSPLHF
clone size: NA; J gene: TRBJ2-5; D gene: NA; V gene: TRBV30; CDR3 DNA: TGTGCCTGGAGTGTCCTGGGCTACGGGGGGACCCAGTACTTC; CDR3 protein: CAWSVLGYGGTQYF
clone size: NA; J gene: TRBJ2-1; D gene: TRBD2; V gene: TRBV4-2; CDR3 DNA: TGTGCCAGCAGCCAAGACGGGGGGAGGCCCCCCCAAAATGAGCAGTTCTTC; CDR3 protein: CASSQDGGRPPQNEQFF
clone size: NA; J gene: TRBJ2-1; D gene: TRBD2; V gene: TRBV5-1; CDR3 DNA: TGCGCCAGCAGCCGATGGACTAGCGGGGGGAGTAGCTCCTACAATGAGCAGTTCTTC; CDR3 protein: CASSRWTSGGSSSYNEQFF
clone size: NA; J gene: TRBJ1-2; D gene: NA; V gene: TRBV19; CDR3 DNA: TGTGCCAGTAGAGGCGGCGGGGGCTATGGCTACACCTTC; CDR3 protein: CASRGGGGYGYTF
clone size: NA; J gene: TRBJ1-1; D gene: NA; V gene: TRBV3-1/TRBV3-2; CDR3 DNA: TGTGCCAGCAGCCAAAGGGTGGGGAGCACTGAAGCTTTCTTT; CDR3 protein: CASSQRVGSTEAFF
clone size: NA; J gene: TRBJ2-3; D gene: TRBD2; V gene: TRBV30; CDR3 DNA: TGTGCCTGGAGCCCGACTAGCGGGGCAGATACGCAGTATTTT; CDR3 protein: CAWSPTSGADTQYF
clone size: NA; J gene: TRBJ1-4; D gene: TRBD1; V gene: TRBV5-1; CDR3 DNA: TGCGCCAGCAGCCCGGGACAGGGAGGAGAAAAACTGTTTTTT; CDR3 protein: CASSPGQGGEKLFF
clone size: NA; J gene: TRBJ2-3; D gene: TRBD2; V gene: TRBV5-1; CDR3 DNA: TGCGCCAGCAACGGGCGGGGGGTAGATACGCAGTATTTT; CDR3 protein: CASNGRGVDTQYF
clone size: NA; J gene: TRBJ2-3; D gene: TRBD2; V gene: TRBV7-2; CDR3 DNA: TGTGCCAGCAGCTTACTAGCGGGGGAACCTGCAGATACGCAGTATTTT; CDR3 protein: CASSLLAGEPADTQYF
clone size: NA; J gene: TRBJ2-3; D gene: TRBD1; V gene: TRBV11-1; CDR3 DNA: TGTGCCAGCAGCTCTACAGGGGGGATGACAGATACGCAGTATTTT; CDR3 protein: CASSSTGGMTDTQYF
clone size: NA; J gene: TRBJ1-2; D gene: NA; V gene: TRBV9; CDR3 DNA: TGTGCCAGCAGCCCAGACATCAGGGTTTCTGGCTACACCTTC; CDR3 protein: CASSPDIRVSGYTF
clone size: NA; J gene: TRBJ1-2; D gene: NA; V gene: TRBV5-1; CDR3 DNA: TGCGCCAGCAGCTTGGGTGCCCTCAGAACCTATGGCTACACCTTC; CDR3 protein: CASSLGALRTYGYTF
clone size: NA; J gene: TRBJ2-7; D gene: NA; V gene: TRBV19; CDR3 DNA: TGTGCCAGTAGTATAGCTGATAGCGCGGACGAGCAGTACTTC; CDR3 protein: CASSIADSADEQYF
clone size: NA; J gene: TRBJ2-1; D gene: NA; V gene: TRBV19; CDR3 DNA: TGTGCCAGTTTGAACAGGGATGGCTACAATGAGCAGTTCTTC; CDR3 protein: CASLNRDGYNEQFF
clone size: NA; J gene: TRBJ1-6; D gene: NA; V gene: TRBV21-1; CDR3 DNA: TGTGCCAGCAGCAAAGCGCTTGTAGGACTCACGGGGTCACCCCTCCACTTT; CDR3 protein: CASSKALVGLTGSPLHF
clone size: few; J gene: TRBJ2-5; D gene: NA; V gene: TRBV11-2; CDR3 DNA: TGTGCCAGCAGCTTCTTAGTCGGGTTATCAGAGACCCAGTACTTC; CDR3 protein: CASSFLVGLSETQYF
clone size: NA; J gene: TRBJ1-2; D gene: NA; V gene: TRBV2; CDR3 DNA: TGTGCCAGCAGTGAAGGGGGGCAGTTCTATGGCTACACCTTC; CDR3 protein: CASSEGGQFYGYTF
clone size: NA; J gene: TRBJ2-2; D gene: TRBD1; V gene: TRBV7-2; CDR3 DNA: TGTGCCAGCAGCTCATACAGGGGCGCGAACACCGGGGAGCTGTTTTTT; CDR3 protein: CASSSYRGANTGELFF
clone size: NA; J gene: TRBJ1-2; D gene: NA; V gene: TRBV19; CDR3 DNA: TGTGCCAGTAGTATTACAGGGAGGGAAAGTGGCTACACCTTC; CDR3 protein: CASSITGRESGYTF
clone size: NA; J gene: TRBJ1-2; D gene: NA; V gene: TRBV12-3/TRBV12-4; CDR3 DNA: TGTGCCAGCAGTTTAGCTCGTAATGGCTACACCTTC; CDR3 protein: CASSLARNGYTF
clone size: NA; J gene: TRBJ1-5; D gene: NA; V gene: TRBV11-2; CDR3 DNA: TGTGCCAGCAGCATGACAGGTAGCAATCAGCCCCAGCATTTT; CDR3 protein: CASSMTGSNQPQHF
clone size: NA; J gene: TRBJ1-2; D gene: NA; V gene: TRBV6-2/TRBV6-3; CDR3 DNA: TGTGCCAGCAGTAAGAAGCCCTATGGCTACACCTTC; CDR3 protein: CASSKKPYGYTF
clone size: NA; J gene: TRBJ1-6; D gene: NA; V gene: TRBV5-1; CDR3 DNA: TGCGCCAGCAGCTTGACAGGGTATGGCAATTCACCCCTCCACTTT; CDR3 protein: CASSLTGYGNSPLHF
clone size: NA; J gene: TRBJ2-7; D gene: NA; V gene: TRBV4-2; CDR3 DNA: TGTGCCAGCAGCCAAGGGTCTAGCGTCTACGAGCAGTACTTC; CDR3 protein: CASSQGSSVYEQYF
clone size: NA; J gene: TRBJ1-1; D gene: NA; V gene: TRBV11-2; CDR3 DNA: TGTGCCAGCAGCTTAGATGTGATCCTAAACACTGAAGCTTTCTTT; CDR3 protein: CASSLDVILNTEAFF
clone size: NA; J gene: TRBJ1-2; D gene: TRBD1; V gene: TRBV6-1; CDR3 DNA: TGTGCCAGCAGTGATCCCGGGACAGGGTATCTGTTCGGGGGCTACACCTTC; CDR3 protein: CASSDPGTGYLFGGYTF
clone size: once; J gene: TRBJ2-7; D gene: NA; V gene: TRBV15; CDR3 DNA: TGTGCCACCAGCAGAGAACTAGGAGCCTACGAGCAGTACTTC; CDR3 protein: CATSRELGAYEQYF
clone size: NA; J gene: TRBJ1-1; D gene: NA; V gene: TRBV7-9; CDR3 DNA: TGTGCCAGCAGCTCCCAGGGAGCTTTCTTT; CDR3 protein: CASSSQGAFF
clone size: NA; J gene: TRBJ1-2; D gene: TRBD1; V gene: TRBV3-1/TRBV3-2; CDR3 DNA: TGTGCCAGCAGCCCGACAGGGGGAGCTCGCTATGGCTACACCTTC; CDR3 protein: CASSPTGGARYGYTF
clone size: NA; J gene: TRBJ1-2; D gene: TRBD1; V gene: TRBV19; CDR3 DNA: TGTGCCAGTAGTGCGGGACAGGCTATCGCCTATGGCTACACCTTC; CDR3 protein: CASSAGQAIAYGYTF
clone size: NA; J gene: TRBJ2-2; D gene: NA; V gene: TRBV30; CDR3 DNA: TGTGCCTGGACTAAAGGAGGGGGGGCCGGGGAGCTGTTTTTT; CDR3 protein: CAWTKGGGAGELFF
clone size: NA; J gene: TRBJ2-1; D gene: TRBD1; V gene: TRBV18; CDR3 DNA: TGTGCCAGCTCACCGGGACAGACCTACAATGAGCAGTTCTTC; CDR3 protein: CASSPGQTYNEQFF
clone size: NA; J gene: TRBJ1-1; D gene: NA; V gene: TRBV18; CDR3 DNA: TGTGCCAGCTCACCACCGAGGGTTAATGGCACTGAAGCTTTCTTT; CDR3 protein: CASSPPRVNGTEAFF
clone size: NA; J gene: TRBJ1-6; D gene: TRBD1; V gene: TRBV5-1; CDR3 DNA: TGCGCCAGCAGTGACACCCGGACAGGGGCCTCACCCCTCCACTTT; CDR3 protein: CASSDTRTGASPLHF